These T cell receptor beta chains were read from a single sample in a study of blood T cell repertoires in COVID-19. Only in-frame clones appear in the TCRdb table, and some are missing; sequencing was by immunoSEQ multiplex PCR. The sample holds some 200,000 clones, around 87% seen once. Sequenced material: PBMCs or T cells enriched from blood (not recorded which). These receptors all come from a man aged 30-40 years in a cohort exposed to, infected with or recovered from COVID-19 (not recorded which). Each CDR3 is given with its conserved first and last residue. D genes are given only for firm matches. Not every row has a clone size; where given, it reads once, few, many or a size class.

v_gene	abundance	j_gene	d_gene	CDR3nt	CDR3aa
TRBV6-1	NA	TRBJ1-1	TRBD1	TGTGCCAGCAGTGAAGCAGGGACAGGGGGGAGACCCAACACTGAAGCTTTCTTT	CASSEAGTGGRPNTEAFF
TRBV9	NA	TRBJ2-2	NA	TGTGCCAGCAGCGCTAAGGATCACAGGAGGGCGGGCACCGGGGAGCTGTTTTTT	CASSAKDHRRAGTGELFF
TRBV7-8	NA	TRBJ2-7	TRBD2	TGTGCCAGCAGCTTAGCTGGGTGGGGGGGTTACGAGCAGTACTTC	CASSLAGWGGYEQYF
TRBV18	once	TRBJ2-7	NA	TGTGCCAGCTCACCCGTAGGACTCTCCGTCGGCGAGCAGTACTTC	CASSPVGLSVGEQYF
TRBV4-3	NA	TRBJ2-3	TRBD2	TGCGCCAGCAGCCCAGGGGGGCTAGCGGGAGGCTTCACAGATACGCAGTATTTT	CASSPGGLAGGFTDTQYF
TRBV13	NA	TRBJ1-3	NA	TGTGCCAGCAGCCTATTTAGAGGTGGTTCTGGAAACACCATATATTTT	CASSLFRGGSGNTIYF
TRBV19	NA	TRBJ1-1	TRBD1	TGTGCCAGTAGTCTCCTTCAGGGGGCCATGGTTGAAGCTTTCTTT	CASSLLQGAMVEAFF
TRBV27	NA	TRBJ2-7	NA	TGTGCCAGCAGTCTCCGATCGGTAGAAAAAACCTTGCCCTACGAGCAGTACTTC	CASSLRSVEKTLPYEQYF
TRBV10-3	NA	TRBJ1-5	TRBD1	TGTGCCATCAGCGACAGGGGGCGAAATCAGCCCCAGCATTTT	CAISDRGRNQPQHF
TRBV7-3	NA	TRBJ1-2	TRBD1	TGTGCCAGCAGCTTAAATCGTGGGTGGGACAGGGGCGCCCATGGCTACACCTTC	CASSLNRGWDRGAHGYTF
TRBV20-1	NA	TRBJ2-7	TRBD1	TGCAGTGCTTCCGGGACAGGGGAGCGGTACTTC	CSASGTGERYF
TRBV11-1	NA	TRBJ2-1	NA	TGTGCCAGCAGCTTAAGTGGCGGGCACAACAATGAGCAGTTCTTC	CASSLSGGHNNEQFF
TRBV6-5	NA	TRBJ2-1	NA	TGTGCCAGCAGGGACAGATTAAGCTCCTACAATGAGCAGTTCTTC	CASRDRLSSYNEQFF
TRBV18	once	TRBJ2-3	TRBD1	TGTGCCAGCTCACCCCGGGACAGAGGCACAGATACGCAGTATTTT	CASSPRDRGTDTQYF
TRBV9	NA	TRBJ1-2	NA	TGTGCCAGCAGCGCGTCGGACAGTAACTATGGCTACACCTTC	CASSASDSNYGYTF
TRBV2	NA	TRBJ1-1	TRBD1	TGTGCCAGCGGGGAACAGACAGGGGGATACACTGAAGCTTTCTTT	CASGEQTGGYTEAFF
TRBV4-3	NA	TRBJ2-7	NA	TGCGCCAGCAGCCAATTGGCGGGGGCGATCTACGAGCAGTACTTC	CASSQLAGAIYEQYF
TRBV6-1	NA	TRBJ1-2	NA	TGTGCCAGCAGTGGTTCCCACGCGCGGGCCGGCTATGGCTACACCTTC	CASSGSHARAGYGYTF
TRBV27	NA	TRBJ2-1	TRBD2	TGTGCCAGCAGGCCTCTTAGCGGGAGACACCGGGACAATGAGCAGTTCTTC	CASRPLSGRHRDNEQFF
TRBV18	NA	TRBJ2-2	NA	TGTGCCAGCTCACCATCCTTAACGGTCTCAAACACCGGGGAGCTGTTTTTT	CASSPSLTVSNTGELFF
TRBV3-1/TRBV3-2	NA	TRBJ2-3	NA	TGTGCCAGCAGCTCCGGGACTAGCACAGATACGCAGTATTTT	CASSSGTSTDTQYF
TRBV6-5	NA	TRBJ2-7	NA	TGTGCAACTTTCCCCCAGGGAAAGGTCCACGAGCAGTACTTC	CATFPQGKVHEQYF
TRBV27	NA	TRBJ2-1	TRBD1	TGTGCCAGCGGGACAGCGAACAATGAGCAGTTCTTC	CASGTANNEQFF
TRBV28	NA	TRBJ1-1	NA	TGTGCCAGCAGTCCCCCCGGGGGCACTGAAGCTTTCTTT	CASSPPGGTEAFF
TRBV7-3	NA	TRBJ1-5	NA	TGTGCCAGCAGCCACCCCGCACAGGGTTTCGCCAATCAGCCCCAGCATTTT	CASSHPAQGFANQPQHF
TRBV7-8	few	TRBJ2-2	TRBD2	TGTGCCAGCAGCCTCACAAGCGGGAGCGCGATCGGGGAGCTGTTTTTT	CASSLTSGSAIGELFF
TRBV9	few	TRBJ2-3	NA	TGTGCCAGCAGCGTAGAAGGGGGTCTGATTAGTACGCAGTATTTT	CASSVEGGLISTQYF
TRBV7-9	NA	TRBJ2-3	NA	TGTGCCAGCACCCCACGGGCGGGACGCCACACAGATACGCAGTATTTT	CASTPRAGRHTDTQYF
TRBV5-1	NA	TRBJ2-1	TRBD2	TGCGCCAGCAGCTTGGAGGCTAGCGGCTACAATGAGCAGTTCTTC	CASSLEASGYNEQFF
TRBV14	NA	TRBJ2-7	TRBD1	TGTGCCAGCAGCCAAGTCTTCGGACAGGGCACCGAGCAGTACTTC	CASSQVFGQGTEQYF
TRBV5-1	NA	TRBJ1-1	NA	TGCGCCAGCAGCTTGTCTCCCGGGGGGGCTTTCTTT	CASSLSPGGAFF
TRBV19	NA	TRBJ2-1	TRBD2	TGTGCCAGTAGTATAGGGGCTAGCGGGCAGAATGAGCAGTTCTTC	CASSIGASGQNEQFF
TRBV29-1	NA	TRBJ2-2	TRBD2	TGCAGCGTTCAAGGGAGGGGTACCCTGGAGCTGTTTTTT	CSVQGRGTLELFF
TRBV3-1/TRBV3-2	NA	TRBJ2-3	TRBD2	TGTGCCAGCAGCTTAGCGGGAGGACCCTATAGCACAGATACGCAGTATTTT	CASSLAGGPYSTDTQYF
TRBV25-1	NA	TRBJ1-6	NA	TGTGCCAGCCGTTTACAGGGTCATAATTCACCCCTCCACTTT	CASRLQGHNSPLHF
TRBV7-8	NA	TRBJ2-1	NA	TGTGCCAGCAGCTTAAGCCCGACTCTATCTGGCGGCTCCTACAATGAGCAGTTCTTC	CASSLSPTLSGGSYNEQFF
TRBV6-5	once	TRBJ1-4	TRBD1	TGTGCCAGCAGTTTCGGACAGGGGAGTGAAAAACTGTTTTTT	CASSFGQGSEKLFF
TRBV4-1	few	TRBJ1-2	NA	TGCGCCAGCAGCCAAGAGAGTTCGAACAGCAGATATGGCTACACCTTC	CASSQESSNSRYGYTF
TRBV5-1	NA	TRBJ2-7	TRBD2	TGCGCCAGCAGCTCCCCAAGCGGGGACTTAACCTACGAGCAGTACTTC	CASSSPSGDLTYEQYF
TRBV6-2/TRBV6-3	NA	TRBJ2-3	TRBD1	TGTGCCAGCAGTATGACAGGGGGGACAGATACGCAGTATTTT	CASSMTGGTDTQYF
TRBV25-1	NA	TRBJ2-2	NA	TGTGCCAGCAGTGAAAGGCAGGGATACACCGGGGAGCTGTTTTTT	CASSERQGYTGELFF
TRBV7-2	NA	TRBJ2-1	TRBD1	TGTGCCAGCAGCTTCCCAAGTTGGACAGGGAGGAACTATGAGCAGTTCTTC	CASSFPSWTGRNYEQFF
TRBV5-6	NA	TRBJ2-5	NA	TGTGCCAGCAGCGTGGACAGTACCCAAGAGACCCAGTACTTC	CASSVDSTQETQYF
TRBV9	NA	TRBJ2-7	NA	TGTGCCAGCAGCGTATCGGTCAGTACAGCCTACTACGAGCAGTACTTC	CASSVSVSTAYYEQYF
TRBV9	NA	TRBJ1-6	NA	TGTGCCAGCAGCGTAGATATGGGGGCACGGGGTAATTCACCCCTCCACTTT	CASSVDMGARGNSPLHF
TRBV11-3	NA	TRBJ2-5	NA	TGTGCCAGCCGACAACGTGCGCGGGTCGCCCAAGAGACCCAGTACTTC	CASRQRARVAQETQYF
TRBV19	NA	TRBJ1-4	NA	TGTGCCAGTAGTTTCACTCTTGAAAAACTGTTTTTT	CASSFTLEKLFF
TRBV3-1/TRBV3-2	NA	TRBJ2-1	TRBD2	TGTGCCAGCAGCCGAACCGGGACTAGCGGCTACAATGAGCAGTTCTTC	CASSRTGTSGYNEQFF
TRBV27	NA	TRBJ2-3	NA	TGTGCCAGCAGTTTATCGGGGCGGGATACGCAGTATTTT	CASSLSGRDTQYF
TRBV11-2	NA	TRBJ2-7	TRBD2	TGTGCCAGCAGTGCGGGGGTAAAGGGACTGCTTGGGGAGCAGTACTTC	CASSAGVKGLLGEQYF
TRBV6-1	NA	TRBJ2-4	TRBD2	TGTGCCAGCAGTGAAGCAAGGACTAGCGGTAACATTCAGTACTTC	CASSEARTSGNIQYF
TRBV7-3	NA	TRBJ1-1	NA	TGTGCCAGCAGCTTGACAAGGAACACTGAAGCTTTCTTT	CASSLTRNTEAFF
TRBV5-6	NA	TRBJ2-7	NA	TGTGCCAGCAGGGGCCAGACCGAGCAGTACTTC	CASRGQTEQYF
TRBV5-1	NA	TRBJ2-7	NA	TGCGCCAGCAGACCGGACAAGATCGCAGCCGAGCAGTACTTC	CASRPDKIAAEQYF